A selection of T cell receptor beta chains follows, all from one sample in a study of T-cell reconstitution after alpha-beta-depleted transplantation in children. TCRdb re-analysed the PCR reads in MiXCR, keeping a single row per CDR3 protein. The sample shows 780,000 or so distinct CDR3 sequences, 16% of them seen only once. This material consisted of PBMCs, mostly from graft donor cells, taken 360 days after TCRalphabeta/CD19-depleted stem cell transplant. The receptor source for this set is a male patient younger than 18 who had a stem cell transplant for acute lymphoblastic leukemia, so the T cells may come from the graft donor. Both conserved end residues are trimmed from each CDR3. Fields, in order: clone size, V gene, CDR3 protein. Rows give clone size only sometimes, using once, few, many, or a class for an expanded clone.

abundance: few
v_gene: TRBV7-6
CDR3aa: ASSPRTSGASSSTDTQY

abundance: few
v_gene: TRBV7-2
CDR3aa: ASSYSWGYNEQF

abundance: -
v_gene: TRBV7-3
CDR3aa: ASSLLKRVGGTEAF

abundance: -
v_gene: TRBV4-1
CDR3aa: ASSHSGDTQY

abundance: -
v_gene: TRBV11-2
CDR3aa: ASSLRVNGQADNEQF

abundance: many
v_gene: TRBV5-1
CDR3aa: ASSLGYTEQF

abundance: many
v_gene: TRBV7-2
CDR3aa: ASSHGWSTDTQY

abundance: -
v_gene: TRBV6-5
CDR3aa: ASSYLRDRVHEQY

abundance: -
v_gene: TRBV7-9
CDR3aa: ASYARGGSRGPEAF

abundance: few
v_gene: TRBV4-2
CDR3aa: ASSQDSHYGYT

abundance: -
v_gene: TRBV9
CDR3aa: ASSVFWTSGSGNEQF

abundance: -
v_gene: TRBV4-2
CDR3aa: ASSQEDDGRDTGELF

abundance: -
v_gene: TRBV30
CDR3aa: AWTTLVNYNEQF

abundance: -
v_gene: TRBV20-1
CDR3aa: SARDLSAGPYEQY

abundance: few
v_gene: TRBV11-2
CDR3aa: ASSQFGAYEQY

abundance: -
v_gene: TRBV4-2
CDR3aa: ASSQDFDRGLLLYEQY

abundance: few
v_gene: TRBV12-3/TRBV12-4
CDR3aa: ASRARGLYEQY

abundance: few
v_gene: TRBV10-3
CDR3aa: AISGGANYGYT

abundance: many
v_gene: TRBV27
CDR3aa: ASKHIFDNEQF

abundance: -
v_gene: TRBV12-5
CDR3aa: ASGLVVGANNNEQF